The 18 T cell receptor beta chains presented below share a single source sample, sequenced in a study of blood T cell repertoires in COVID-19. Only in-frame clones appear in the TCRdb table, and some are missing; sequencing was by immunoSEQ multiplex PCR. The sample yields fewer than 350,000 clones, roughly 90% seen once. The sequencing sample was made of peripheral blood. All receptors come from a woman aged 25 to 39 with COVID-19, enrolled during active disease.

The chain uses TRBV18 and TRBJ1-1; the D gene is possibly TRBD1 (5 bases). The CDR3 has 13 residues. Germline V gene data show CDR1 as KGHSH and CDR2 as LQKENI. Trimming cost V 6 bases and J 1 base, with 9 bases left between them. The CDR3 protein is CASSPGANTEAFF. CDR3 DNA: TGTGCCAGCTCCCCTGGGGCGAACACTGAAGCTTTCTTT.

The V and J genes are TRBV5-1 and TRBJ2-7; 7 nucleotides match TRBD1. V gave up 4 bases and J gave up 4 bases; unmatched junction bases: 8. The germline V gene has CDR1 SGHRS and CDR2 YFSETQ. This CDR3 is 14 amino acids long. Written as DNA, the CDR3 is TGCGCCAGCAGCCTCCGACAGGGTTTATACGAGCAGTACTTC. Translating gives CASSLRQGLYEQYF.

The rearrangement links TRBV25-1 to TRBJ2-3; D is perhaps TRBD1 (5 bases). The CDR3 has 15 amino acids. V lost 5 bases, J lost 5 bases, and 17 bases lay in between. CDR1 and CDR2 from the germline V gene are MGHDK and SYGVNS. Here the CDR3 reads CASSSSGMLGDTQYF. The DNA for the CDR3 is TGTGCCAGCAGTAGCTCAGGGATGCTGGGAGATACGCAGTATTTT.

The DNA of the CDR3 is TGTGCCAGCAGTCTCAAGGACAGTGCCTCTGGAAACACCATATATTTT. Its translation is CASSLKDSASGNTIYF. This chain uses TRBV2 with TRBJ1-3; perhaps TRBD1 as D (6 bases). Germline CDR1 and CDR2: SNHLY and FYNNEI. This CDR3 has 16 amino acids. V dropped 5 bases and J dropped 0 bases, with 14 bases sitting between them. Looking up the rest from reference TRBV2 and TRBJ1-3 gives the full variable domain: EPEVTQTPSHQVTQMGQEVILRCVPISNHLYFYWYRQILGQKVEFLVSFYNNEISEKSEIFDDQFSVERPDGSNFTLKIRSTKLEDSAMYFCASSLKDSASGNTIYFGEGSWLTVV.

The chain carries TRBV24-1 and TRBJ2-3, with 8 bases identical to TRBD2. V was pared by 7 bases and J by 5 bases, with 4 bases of the junction left unmatched. Germline V gene lookup returns CDR1 KGHDR and CDR2 SFDVKD. The CDR3 sequence is 13 residues long. CDR3 in DNA: TGTGCCACCAGAGCGGGAGTGGTAGATACGCAGTATTTT. Translated, it gives CATRAGVVDTQYF.

This clone was recorded once. The CDR3 sequence: CASSLPPGAQHF. In DNA, the CDR3 is TGTGCCAGCAGCCTCCCCCCCGGGGCCCAGCATTTT. The V and J genes are TRBV7-9 and TRBJ1-5; D is undetermined. The CDR3 covers 12 residues. Germline loops: CDR1 SEHNR, CDR2 FQNEAQ (reference sequence). The germline V and J ends were trimmed by 5 bases and 11 bases, with 13 bases remaining between them. Based on the CDR3 plus reference TRBV7-9 and TRBJ1-5, the full variable domain is DTGVSQNPRHKITKRGQNVTFRCDPISEHNRLYWYRQTLGQGPEFLTYFQNEAQLEKSRLLSDRFSAERPKGSFSTLEIQRTEQGDSAMYLCASSLPPGAQHFGDGTRLSIL.

This chain joins TRBV5-4 and TRBJ1-2; 7 bases match TRBD1. The ends lost 4 bases at V and 6 bases at J; junction bases unmatched: 9. Germline CDR1 is SGHNT and CDR2 is YYREEE (reference sequence). The CDR3 contains 14 residues. CDR3 sequence: CASSPDREMDGYTF. CDR3 bases: TGTGCCAGCAGCCCCGACAGGGAAATGGATGGCTACACCTTC.

The rearrangement uses TRBV15 and TRBJ1-5; TRBD1 agrees at 7 bases. The CDR3 is made up of 16 amino acids. With 2 bases clipped from V and 4 bases from J, the junction kept 8 bases outside the gene matches. Looked up from germline, CDR1 is LNHNV and CDR2 is YYDKDF (reference sequence). CDR3 in amino acids: CATSRSGTAVNQPQHF. The DNA for the CDR3 is TGTGCCACCAGCAGATCCGGGACAGCGGTGAATCAGCCCCAGCATTTT.

The rearrangement links TRBV28 to TRBJ2-3, with D tentatively TRBD2 (5 bases). Per the germline V gene, CDR1 is MDHEN and CDR2 is SYDVKM. The V end was cut by 5 bases, the J end by 3 bases, with 18 bases between. The CDR3 runs 16 residues. Written as DNA, the CDR3 is TGTGCCAGCAGTCGCAATCTAGCAATGGTGACAGATACGCAGTATTTT. It yields the protein CASSRNLAMVTDTQYF.

A note on this clone: Other DNA variants within this sample encode the same CDR3. The gene calls are TRBV2 and TRBJ1-5; D may be TRBD1 (6 bases). The CDR3 has 13 amino acids. The germline V gene encodes CDR1 SNHLY and CDR2 FYNNEI. Trimming stripped 1 base from V and 6 bases from J, with 7 bases between. The DNA of the CDR3 is TGTGCCAGCAGTGAAGTCAGGGGTCAGCCCCAGCATTTT. Translation gives CASSEVRGQPQHF.

The V gene is TRBV20-1, the J gene TRBJ1-1; D ambiguous. Trimming stripped 8 bases from V and 0 bases from J, with 7 bases between. This CDR3 is built from 11 residues. Germline loops: CDR1 DFQATT, CDR2 SNEGSKA (reference sequence). The DNA of the CDR3 is TGCAGTCCGGTGATGAACACTGAAGCTTTCTTT. It is translated as CSPVMNTEAFF.

A single count supports this clone. J is TRBJ2-1 and V is TRBV23-1; D is uncertain. TRBV23-1 is assigned to the ORF class and has an uncertain function. The CDR3 extends over 16 amino acids. The germline V and J ends were trimmed by 0 bases and 10 bases, with 19 bases remaining between them. The CDR3 sequence: CASSQSRRSVVEEQFF. As DNA, the CDR3 is TGCGCCAGCAGTCAATCCCGCAGGTCCGTAGTTGAAGAGCAGTTCTTC.

V is TRBV23-1 and J is TRBJ2-7; D is possibly TRBD2 (5 bases). TRBV23-1 is sorted into the ORF group, with uncertain function. The CDR3 covers 15 residues. Trimming stripped 9 bases from V and 3 bases from J, with 21 bases between. The CDR3 loop reads CARPLGSSLLYEQYF. The CDR3 bases are TGCGCCAGACCCCTGGGGAGTTCACTCCTCTACGAGCAGTACTTC.

This clone was counted once. V and J are TRBV10-3 and TRBJ2-1, with 10 bases that match TRBD2. The CDR3 consists of 14 residues. The germline V gene encodes CDR1 ENHRY and CDR2 SYGVKD. V lost 6 bases and J lost 8; bases outside the gene matches: 7. CDR3 loop: CAIRPGLASDEQFF. CDR3 in DNA: TGTGCCATCAGGCCGGGACTAGCGTCGGATGAGCAGTTCTTC.

The rearrangement links TRBV7-2 to TRBJ2-5, with D perhaps matching TRBD1 (5 bases). CDR1 and CDR2 from the germline V gene are SGHTA and FQGNSA. Trimming pared 5 bases from V and 4 bases from J, leaving 14 bases between. The CDR3 contains 14 residues. The CDR3 DNA is TGTGCCAGCAGCCCGACTGGGCAGGGAGAGACCCAGTACTTC. Protein product: CASSPTGQGETQYF.

The chain joins TRBV24-1 to TRBJ1-1, with TRBD1 identical over 8 bases. The germline gives CDR1 KGHDR, CDR2 SFDVKD. This CDR3 contains 16 residues. After removal of 7 bases from V and 3 bases from J, the junction contained 12 bases not matched to a gene. The CDR3 loop reads CATSPGIGQGDTEAFF. The CDR3 DNA is TGTGCCACCAGCCCCGGAATCGGACAGGGTGACACTGAAGCTTTCTTT.

This chain links TRBV7-6 with TRBJ2-1, with TRBD2 identical over 8 bases. Looked up from germline, CDR1 is SGHVS and CDR2 is FNYEAQ. The CDR3 sequence is 15 residues long. The V and J ends lost 5 bases and 2 bases, in that order; junction bases with no gene match: 5. The CDR3 region has the DNA TGTGCCAGCAGCGCCGGGACTAGTGCCTACAATGAGCAGTTCTTC. Translating gives CASSAGTSAYNEQFF.

V gene TRBV5-1 combines with J gene TRBJ2-7, with 10 bases aligning to TRBD2. The V gene end was trimmed by 3 bases and the J gene end by 2 bases; junction bases not matched to a gene: 8. CDR1 is SGHRS, CDR2 YFSETQ, per germline. The CDR3 extends over 16 amino acids. In DNA, the CDR3 is TGCGCCAGCAGCTCAGGACTAGCGGCCCCTCCCTACGAGCAGTACTTC. Translation: CASSSGLAAPPYEQYF.